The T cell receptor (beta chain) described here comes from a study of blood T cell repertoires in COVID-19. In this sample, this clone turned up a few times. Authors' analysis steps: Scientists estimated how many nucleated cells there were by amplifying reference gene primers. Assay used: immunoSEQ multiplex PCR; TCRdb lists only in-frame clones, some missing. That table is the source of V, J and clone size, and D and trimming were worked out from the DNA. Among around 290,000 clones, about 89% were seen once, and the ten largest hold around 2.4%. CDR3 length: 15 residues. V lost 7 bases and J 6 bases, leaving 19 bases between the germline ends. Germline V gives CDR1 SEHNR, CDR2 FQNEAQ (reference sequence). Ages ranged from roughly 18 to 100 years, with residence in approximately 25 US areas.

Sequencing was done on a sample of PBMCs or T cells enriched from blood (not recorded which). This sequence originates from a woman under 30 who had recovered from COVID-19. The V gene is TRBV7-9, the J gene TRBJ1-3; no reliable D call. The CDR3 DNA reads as TGTGCCAGCATCGGATCGGGAGTTTGGGAAAACACCATATATTTT. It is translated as CASIGSGVWENTIYF. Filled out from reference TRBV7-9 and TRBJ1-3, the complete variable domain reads DTGVSQNPRHKITKRGQNVTFRCDPISEHNRLYWYRQTLGQGPEFLTYFQNEAQLEKSRLLSDRFSAERPKGSFSTLEIQRTEQGDSAMYLCASIGSGVWENTIYFGEGSWLTVV.